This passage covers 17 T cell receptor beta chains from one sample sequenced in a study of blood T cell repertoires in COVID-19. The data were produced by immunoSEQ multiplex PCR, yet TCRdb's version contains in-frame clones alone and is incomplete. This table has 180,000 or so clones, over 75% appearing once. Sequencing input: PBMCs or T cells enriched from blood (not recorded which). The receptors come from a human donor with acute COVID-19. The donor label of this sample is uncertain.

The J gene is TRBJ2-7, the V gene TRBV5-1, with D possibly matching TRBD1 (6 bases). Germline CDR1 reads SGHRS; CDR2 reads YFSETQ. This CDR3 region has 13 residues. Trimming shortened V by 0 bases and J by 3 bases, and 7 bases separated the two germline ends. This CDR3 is CASSLEGVYEQYF. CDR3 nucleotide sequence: TGCGCCAGCAGCTTGGAGGGGGTCTACGAGCAGTACTTC.

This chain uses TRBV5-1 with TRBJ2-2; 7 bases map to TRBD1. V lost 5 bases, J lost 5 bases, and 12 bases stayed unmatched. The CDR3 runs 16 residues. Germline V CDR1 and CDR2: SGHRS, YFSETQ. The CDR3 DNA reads TGCGCCAGCAGTCTTGAAAGGGGGCGAAATACCGGGGAGCTGTTTTTT. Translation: CASSLERGRNTGELFF. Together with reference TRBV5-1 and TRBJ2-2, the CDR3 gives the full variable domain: KAGVTQTPRYLIKTRGQQVTLSCSPISGHRSVSWYQQTPGQGLQFLFEYFSETQRNKGNFPGRFSGRQFSNSRSEMNVSTLELGDSALYLCASSLERGRNTGELFFGEGSRLTVL.

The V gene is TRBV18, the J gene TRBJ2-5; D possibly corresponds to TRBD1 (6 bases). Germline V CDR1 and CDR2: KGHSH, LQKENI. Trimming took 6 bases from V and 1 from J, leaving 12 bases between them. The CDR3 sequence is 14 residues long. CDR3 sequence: CASSPGQIQETQYF. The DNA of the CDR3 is TGTGCCAGCTCCCCGGGACAAATCCAAGAGACCCAGTACTTC.

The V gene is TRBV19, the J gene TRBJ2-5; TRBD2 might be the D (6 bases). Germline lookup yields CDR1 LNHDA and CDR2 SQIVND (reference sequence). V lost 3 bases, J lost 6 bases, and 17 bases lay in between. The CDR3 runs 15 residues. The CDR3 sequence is CASSMTRDGEKTQYF. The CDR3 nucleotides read TGTGCCAGTAGTATGACTAGGGACGGTGAAAAGACCCAGTACTTC.

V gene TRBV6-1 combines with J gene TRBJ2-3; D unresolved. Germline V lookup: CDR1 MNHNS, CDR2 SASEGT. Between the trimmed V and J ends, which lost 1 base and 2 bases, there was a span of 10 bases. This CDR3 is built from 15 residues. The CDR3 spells CASSEGRGITDTQYF. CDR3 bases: TGTGCCAGCAGTGAAGGCAGAGGCATCACAGATACGCAGTATTTT.

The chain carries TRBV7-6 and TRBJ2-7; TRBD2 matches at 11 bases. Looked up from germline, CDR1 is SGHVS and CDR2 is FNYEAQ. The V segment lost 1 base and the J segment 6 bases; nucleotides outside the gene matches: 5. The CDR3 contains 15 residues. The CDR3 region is CASSLGASGGSEQYF. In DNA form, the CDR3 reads TGTGCCAGCAGCTTAGGAGCTAGCGGGGGGAGCGAGCAGTACTTC.

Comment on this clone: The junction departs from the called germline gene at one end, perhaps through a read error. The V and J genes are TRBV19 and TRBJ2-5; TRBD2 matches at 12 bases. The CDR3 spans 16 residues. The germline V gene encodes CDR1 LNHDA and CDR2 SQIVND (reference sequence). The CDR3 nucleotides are TGTGCCAGTAGCCCCGGACTAGCGGGGTACCAAGAGAGCCAGTACTTC. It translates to CASSPGLAGYQESQYF.

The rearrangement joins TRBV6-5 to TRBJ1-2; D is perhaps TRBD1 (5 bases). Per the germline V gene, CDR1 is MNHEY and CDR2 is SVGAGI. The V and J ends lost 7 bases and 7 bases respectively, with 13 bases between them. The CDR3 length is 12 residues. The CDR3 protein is CASKGQVFGYTF. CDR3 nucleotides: TGTGCCAGCAAAGGACAAGTCTTTGGCTACACCTTC.

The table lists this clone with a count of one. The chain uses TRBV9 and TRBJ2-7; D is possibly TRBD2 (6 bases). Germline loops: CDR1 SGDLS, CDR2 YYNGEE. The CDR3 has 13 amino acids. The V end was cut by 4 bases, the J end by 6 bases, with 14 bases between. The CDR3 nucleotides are TGTGCCAGCAGCCTAGCGAACCGGGGCGAGCAGTACTTC. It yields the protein CASSLANRGEQYF.

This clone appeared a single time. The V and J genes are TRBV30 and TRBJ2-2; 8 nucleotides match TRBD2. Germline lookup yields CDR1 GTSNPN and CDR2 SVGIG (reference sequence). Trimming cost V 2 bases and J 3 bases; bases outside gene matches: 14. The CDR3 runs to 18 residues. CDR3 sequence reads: CAWSRSGGPAGHTGELFF. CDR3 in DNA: TGTGCCTGGAGTAGGAGCGGGGGCCCCGCTGGTCACACCGGGGAGCTGTTTTTT.

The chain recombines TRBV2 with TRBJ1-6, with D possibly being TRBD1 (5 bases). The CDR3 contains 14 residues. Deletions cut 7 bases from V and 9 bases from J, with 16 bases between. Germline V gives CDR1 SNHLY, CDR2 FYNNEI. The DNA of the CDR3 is TGTGCCAGCACCCCCCGGGGGGAAGCTTCACCCCTCCACTTT. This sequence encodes CASTPRGEASPLHF. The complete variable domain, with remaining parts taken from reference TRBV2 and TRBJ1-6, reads EPEVTQTPSHQVTQMGQEVILRCVPISNHLYFYWYRQILGQKVEFLVSFYNNEISEKSEIFDDQFSVERPDGSNFTLKIRSTKLEDSAMYFCASTPRGEASPLHFGNGTRLTVT.

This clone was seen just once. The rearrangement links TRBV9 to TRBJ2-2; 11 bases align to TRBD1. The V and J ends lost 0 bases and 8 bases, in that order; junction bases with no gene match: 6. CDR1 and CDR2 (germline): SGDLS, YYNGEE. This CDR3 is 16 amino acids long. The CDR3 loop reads CASSVGGQGARGELFF. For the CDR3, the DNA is TGTGCCAGCAGCGTAGGAGGACAGGGGGCCCGGGGGGAGCTGTTTTTT. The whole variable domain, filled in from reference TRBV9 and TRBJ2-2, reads DSGVTQTPKHLITATGQRVTLRCSPRSGDLSVYWYQQSLDQGLQFLIQYYNGEERAKGNILERFSAQQFPDLHSELNLSSLELGDSALYFCASSVGGQGARGELFFGEGSRLTVL.

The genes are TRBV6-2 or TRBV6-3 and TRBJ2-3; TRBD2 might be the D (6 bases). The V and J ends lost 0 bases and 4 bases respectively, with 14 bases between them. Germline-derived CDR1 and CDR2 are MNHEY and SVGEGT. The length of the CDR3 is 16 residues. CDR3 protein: CASSYSLWGEPDTQYF. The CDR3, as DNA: TGTGCCAGCAGTTACTCTCTTTGGGGGGAACCAGATACGCAGTATTTT.

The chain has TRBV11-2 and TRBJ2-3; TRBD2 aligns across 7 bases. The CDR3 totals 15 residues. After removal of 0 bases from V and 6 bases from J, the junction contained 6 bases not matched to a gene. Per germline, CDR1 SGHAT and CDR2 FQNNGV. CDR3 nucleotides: TGTGCCAGCAGCTTAGAGGGCGGGGGAAGGGATACGCAGTATTTT. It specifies CASSLEGGGRDTQYF.

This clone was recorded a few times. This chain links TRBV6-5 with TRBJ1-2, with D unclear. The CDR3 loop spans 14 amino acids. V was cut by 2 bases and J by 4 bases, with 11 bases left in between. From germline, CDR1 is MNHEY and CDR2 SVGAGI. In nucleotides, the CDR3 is TGTGCCAGCAGTTACAATCTTGGGCGCTATGGCTACACCTTC. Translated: CASSYNLGRYGYTF.

CDR3 loop: CAISAGQGFGTEAFF. The CDR3 DNA follows: TGTGCCATCAGTGCGGGACAGGGGTTTGGCACTGAAGCTTTCTTT. This sequence joins TRBV10-3 and TRBJ1-1; 10 nucleotides match TRBD1. CDR1 and CDR2 (germline): ENHRY, SYGVKD. After removal of 4 bases from V and 4 bases from J, the junction contained 6 bases not matched to a gene. This CDR3 has 15 residues.

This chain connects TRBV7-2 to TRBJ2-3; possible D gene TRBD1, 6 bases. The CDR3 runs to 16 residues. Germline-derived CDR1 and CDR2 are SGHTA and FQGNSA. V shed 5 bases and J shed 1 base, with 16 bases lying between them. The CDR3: CASSLSQGLGTDTQYF. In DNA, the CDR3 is TGTGCCAGCAGCCTCTCGCAGGGGCTGGGCACAGATACGCAGTATTTT.